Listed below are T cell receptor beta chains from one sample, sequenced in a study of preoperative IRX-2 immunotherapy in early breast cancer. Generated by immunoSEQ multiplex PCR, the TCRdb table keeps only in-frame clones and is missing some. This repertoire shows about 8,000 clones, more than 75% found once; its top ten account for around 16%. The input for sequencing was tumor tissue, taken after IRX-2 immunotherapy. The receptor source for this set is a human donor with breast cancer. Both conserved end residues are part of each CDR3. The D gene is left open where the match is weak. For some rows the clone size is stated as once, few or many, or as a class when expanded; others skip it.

CDR3aa: CASSWKGFTDTQYF
CDR3nt: TGTGCCAGCAGTTGGAAGGGATTCACAGATACGCAGTATTTT
v_gene: TRBV6-8
d_gene: -
abundance: -
j_gene: TRBJ2-3

CDR3aa: CASSYYRQAGELFF
CDR3nt: TGTGCCAGCAGTTACTACCGACAGGCCGGGGAGCTGTTTTTT
v_gene: TRBV6-8
d_gene: -
abundance: -
j_gene: TRBJ2-2

CDR3aa: CASSLQSGYTEAFF
CDR3nt: TGTGCCAGCAGTTTACAGAGCGGCTACACTGAAGCTTTCTTT
v_gene: TRBV2
d_gene: -
abundance: -
j_gene: TRBJ1-1

CDR3aa: CASSYYMGGGFRGEQFF
CDR3nt: TGTGCCAGCAGTTACTACATGGGGGGAGGATTTCGCGGTGAGCAGTTCTTC
v_gene: TRBV6-8
d_gene: -
abundance: once
j_gene: TRBJ2-1

CDR3aa: CASKTPLVTNTGELFF
CDR3nt: TGCGCCAGCAAAACCCCACTGGTAACTAACACCGGGGAGCTGTTTTTT
v_gene: TRBV5-1
d_gene: -
abundance: -
j_gene: TRBJ2-2

CDR3aa: CASSLTGRQNPNYGYTF
CDR3nt: TGTGCCAGCAGCTTGACAGGACGGCAGAACCCTAACTATGGCTACACCTTC
v_gene: TRBV11-3
d_gene: -
abundance: -
j_gene: TRBJ1-2

CDR3aa: CASSYSRWTDLRYF
CDR3nt: TGTGCCAGCAGTTACTCACGCTGGACAGATCTGCGGTACTTC
v_gene: TRBV6-8
d_gene: -
abundance: -
j_gene: TRBJ2-7

CDR3aa: CASSWSGQFTGELFF
CDR3nt: TGCGCCAGCAGCTGGTCGGGACAGTTCACCGGGGAGCTGTTTTTT
v_gene: TRBV5-1
d_gene: TRBD1
abundance: once
j_gene: TRBJ2-2

CDR3aa: CASSLSQGWEAFF
CDR3nt: TGTGCCAGCTCACTCTCCCAGGGGTGGGAAGCTTTCTTT
v_gene: TRBV18
d_gene: -
abundance: -
j_gene: TRBJ1-1

CDR3aa: CAWSLQRGHNSPLHF
CDR3nt: TGTGCCTGGAGCCTCCAAAGGGGGCATAATTCACCCCTCCACTTT
v_gene: TRBV30
d_gene: TRBD1
abundance: medium-sized
j_gene: TRBJ1-6

CDR3aa: CASTGHVDQPQHF
CDR3nt: TGTGCCAGCACAGGACACGTAGATCAGCCCCAGCATTTT
v_gene: TRBV6-8
d_gene: -
abundance: -
j_gene: TRBJ1-5

CDR3aa: CASSTSGGVYNEQFF
CDR3nt: TGTGCCAGTAGTACTAGCGGGGGTGTCTACAATGAGCAGTTCTTC
v_gene: TRBV19
d_gene: TRBD2
abundance: -
j_gene: TRBJ2-1

CDR3aa: CASSARGGRRDTQYF
CDR3nt: TGTGCCAGCAGTGCGCGGGGGGGGCGCAGGGATACGCAGTATTTT
v_gene: TRBV28
d_gene: TRBD2
abundance: -
j_gene: TRBJ2-3

CDR3aa: CASSLMGAKVGYEQYF
CDR3nt: TGTGCCAGCAGCTTAATGGGGGCGAAAGTCGGCTACGAGCAGTACTTC
v_gene: TRBV11-3
d_gene: -
abundance: few
j_gene: TRBJ2-7

CDR3aa: CASSYGTVSNEKLFF
CDR3nt: TGTGCCAGCAGCTACGGGACAGTTTCTAATGAAAAACTGTTTTTT
v_gene: TRBV7-7
d_gene: TRBD1
abundance: -
j_gene: TRBJ1-4

CDR3aa: CASSFLTGGPDTQYF
CDR3nt: TGTGCCAGCAGCTTTCTCACTGGGGGGCCAGATACGCAGTATTTT
v_gene: TRBV11-3
d_gene: -
abundance: -
j_gene: TRBJ2-3

CDR3aa: CASSQSTSTGELFF
CDR3nt: TGCGCCAGCAGCCAATCGACTAGTACCGGGGAGCTGTTTTTT
v_gene: TRBV23-1
d_gene: -
abundance: -
j_gene: TRBJ2-2

CDR3aa: CASSQSRGGSREAFF
CDR3nt: TGCGCCAGCAGTCAATCTAGAGGGGGATCGCGTGAAGCTTTCTTT
v_gene: TRBV23-1
d_gene: -
abundance: -
j_gene: TRBJ1-1

CDR3aa: CSVGWTGNQPQHF
CDR3nt: TGCAGCGTTGGGTGGACAGGGAATCAGCCCCAGCATTTT
v_gene: TRBV29-1
d_gene: TRBD1
abundance: -
j_gene: TRBJ1-5

CDR3aa: CASIGLAGAPRELFF
CDR3nt: TGTGCCAGTATTGGTCTGGCGGGGGCTCCGCGGGAGCTGTTTTTT
v_gene: TRBV28
d_gene: -
abundance: -
j_gene: TRBJ2-2

CDR3aa: CASSLSRGATNEKLFF
CDR3nt: TGTGCCAGCAGCTTAAGCAGGGGAGCAACTAATGAAAAACTGTTTTTT
v_gene: TRBV11-3
d_gene: -
abundance: -
j_gene: TRBJ1-4

CDR3aa: CASSATSSGGTQYF
CDR3nt: TGTGCCAGCTCAGCCACGTCTAGCGGGGGAACCCAGTACTTC
v_gene: TRBV18
d_gene: TRBD2
abundance: -
j_gene: TRBJ2-5

CDR3aa: CSAQTGARSGYTF
CDR3nt: TGCAGCGCCCAGACAGGGGCTAGGTCTGGCTACACCTTC
v_gene: TRBV29-1
d_gene: TRBD1
abundance: -
j_gene: TRBJ1-2

CDR3aa: CATSLRTGSNQPQHF
CDR3nt: TGTGCCACCAGCTTAAGGACGGGCTCCAATCAGCCCCAGCATTTT
v_gene: TRBV15
d_gene: -
abundance: -
j_gene: TRBJ1-5

CDR3aa: CASARDKGYEQYF
CDR3nt: TGTGCCAGCGCCCGGGACAAGGGCTACGAGCAGTACTTC
v_gene: TRBV6-8
d_gene: -
abundance: -
j_gene: TRBJ2-7

CDR3aa: CASSENTGQGRADTQYF
CDR3nt: TGTGCCAGCAGCGAAAATACGGGACAGGGCAGGGCAGATACGCAGTATTTT
v_gene: TRBV9
d_gene: TRBD1
abundance: -
j_gene: TRBJ2-3

CDR3aa: CSVERGLLETQYF
CDR3nt: TGCAGCGTTGAACGGGGCCTCTTAGAGACCCAGTACTTC
v_gene: TRBV29-1
d_gene: -
abundance: -
j_gene: TRBJ2-5

CDR3aa: CASTPGVGNQPQHF
CDR3nt: TGTGCCAGCACCCCCGGGGTGGGCAATCAGCCCCAGCATTTT
v_gene: TRBV11-3
d_gene: -
abundance: -
j_gene: TRBJ1-5

CDR3aa: CAISSVAGASTDTQYF
CDR3nt: TGTGCCATCAGCAGCGTAGCGGGGGCTAGCACAGATACGCAGTATTTT
v_gene: TRBV6-8
d_gene: TRBD2
abundance: -
j_gene: TRBJ2-3

CDR3aa: CASSRQANTGELFF
CDR3nt: TGTGCCAGTAGTCGGCAGGCGAACACCGGGGAGCTGTTTTTT
v_gene: TRBV19
d_gene: -
abundance: -
j_gene: TRBJ2-2

CDR3aa: CASSLAAAYNEQFF
CDR3nt: TGTGCCAGCAGTCTAGCTGCGGCCTACAATGAGCAGTTCTTC
v_gene: TRBV6-8
d_gene: -
abundance: -
j_gene: TRBJ2-1

CDR3aa: CASSDGMNTEAFF
CDR3nt: TGCGCCAGCAGCGATGGGATGAACACTGAAGCTTTCTTT
v_gene: TRBV23-1
d_gene: -
abundance: -
j_gene: TRBJ1-1

CDR3aa: CASSLLADEQYF
CDR3nt: TGTGCCAGCAGTCTTCTGGCGGACGAGCAGTACTTC
v_gene: TRBV6-8
d_gene: -
abundance: -
j_gene: TRBJ2-7

CDR3aa: CASNTDRGEETQYF
CDR3nt: TGCGCCAGCAACACCGACAGGGGGGAAGAGACCCAGTACTTC
v_gene: TRBV10-2
d_gene: TRBD1
abundance: once
j_gene: TRBJ2-5

CDR3aa: CASSFLSTGSYGYTF
CDR3nt: TGCGCCAGCAGCTTTCTTTCGACAGGGAGCTATGGCTACACCTTC
v_gene: TRBV5-1
d_gene: TRBD1
abundance: -
j_gene: TRBJ1-2

CDR3aa: CASSDRAQPQHF
CDR3nt: TGTGCCAGCAGTGACAGGGCTCAGCCCCAGCATTTT
v_gene: TRBV6-8
d_gene: TRBD1
abundance: -
j_gene: TRBJ1-5

CDR3aa: CASSLAGGLNYEQYF
CDR3nt: TGCGCCAGCAGCTTGGCCGGGGGACTAAACTACGAGCAGTACTTC
v_gene: TRBV5-1
d_gene: TRBD2
abundance: -
j_gene: TRBJ2-7

CDR3aa: CASSYSASSGGGETQYF
CDR3nt: TGTGCCAGCAGTTACTCAGCCTCTAGCGGGGGTGGAGAGACCCAGTACTTC
v_gene: TRBV6-8
d_gene: TRBD2
abundance: once
j_gene: TRBJ2-5

CDR3aa: CASRPGTGSLLRSPLHF
CDR3nt: TGTGCCAGCAGACCGGGCACAGGGAGCCTATTACGGTCACCCCTCCACTTT
v_gene: TRBV6-8
d_gene: -
abundance: -
j_gene: TRBJ1-6

CDR3aa: CASGGYSNQPQHF
CDR3nt: TGTGCCAGCGGAGGGTATAGCAATCAGCCCCAGCATTTT
v_gene: TRBV6-9
d_gene: -
abundance: -
j_gene: TRBJ1-5

CDR3aa: CASSLRGNSNTEAFF
CDR3nt: TGCGCCAGTAGCTTGAGAGGCAACAGTAACACTGAAGCTTTCTTT
v_gene: TRBV5-1
d_gene: -
abundance: -
j_gene: TRBJ1-1

CDR3aa: CASSANVQAGSEAFF
CDR3nt: TGTGCCAGCAGTGCCAACGTACAGGCAGGTTCTGAAGCTTTCTTT
v_gene: TRBV6-7
d_gene: -
abundance: -
j_gene: TRBJ1-1

CDR3aa: CASRPGTGAFLNTEAFF
CDR3nt: TGTGCCAGTAGGCCAGGGACAGGGGCCTTCTTGAACACTGAAGCTTTCTTT
v_gene: TRBV19
d_gene: TRBD1
abundance: few
j_gene: TRBJ1-1

CDR3aa: CASSLDTSYNEQFF
CDR3nt: TGCGCCAGCAGCTTGGACACGTCCTACAATGAGCAGTTCTTC
v_gene: TRBV5-1
d_gene: -
abundance: -
j_gene: TRBJ2-1

CDR3aa: CASSLHDREKLFF
CDR3nt: TGTGCCAGCTCACTCCACGACAGGGAAAAACTGTTTTTT
v_gene: TRBV18
d_gene: -
abundance: -
j_gene: TRBJ1-4

CDR3aa: CASSRGLAGIDTQYF
CDR3nt: TGCGCCAGCAGCCGTGGACTAGCGGGGATAGATACGCAGTATTTT
v_gene: TRBV1
d_gene: -
abundance: -
j_gene: TRBJ2-3

CDR3aa: CASSADRAPHGYTF
CDR3nt: TGTGCCAGCTCAGCTGACAGGGCTCCGCATGGCTACACCTTC
v_gene: TRBV18
d_gene: TRBD1
abundance: few
j_gene: TRBJ1-2

CDR3aa: CASSLEPPYPDTQYF
CDR3nt: TGCGCCAGCAGCTTGGAGCCACCATACCCAGATACGCAGTATTTT
v_gene: TRBV5-1
d_gene: -
abundance: -
j_gene: TRBJ2-3

CDR3aa: CASRRQGTDTQYF
CDR3nt: TGTGCCAGCAGACGACAGGGCACAGATACGCAGTATTTT
v_gene: TRBV6-8
d_gene: -
abundance: -
j_gene: TRBJ2-3

CDR3aa: CASSSDRFLNTEAFF
CDR3nt: TGTGCCAGCAGTTCAGACAGGTTCTTGAACACTGAAGCTTTCTTT
v_gene: TRBV6-8
d_gene: -
abundance: once
j_gene: TRBJ1-1

CDR3aa: CASSLGNSGWSEKLFF
CDR3nt: TGCGCCAGCAGCTTGGGGAATTCAGGGTGGAGTGAAAAACTGTTTTTT
v_gene: TRBV5-1
d_gene: -
abundance: once
j_gene: TRBJ1-4

CDR3aa: CSARGGYNEQFF
CDR3nt: TGCAGCGCCCGAGGTGGTTACAATGAGCAGTTCTTC
v_gene: TRBV29-1
d_gene: -
abundance: -
j_gene: TRBJ2-1